This TCR beta chain was observed in a study of shared clonotypes between healthy human individuals. Every contributor of samples was a Caucasian grown-up residing in Nashville, Tennessee. CDR3 length: 15 amino acids. After removal of 1 base from V and 4 bases from J, the junction contained 4 bases not matched to a gene. Germline CDR1 reads SEHNR; CDR2 reads FQNEAQ (reference sequence). Points on this clone: No antigen is known for it. The same CDR3 also results from other DNA sequences found in this sample.

Sequencing was performed with immunoSEQ multiplex PCR; in TCRdb, only in-frame clones are kept and a portion is missing. Seen here are under 1,100,000 clones, about four fifths observed once, and the top ten hold around 0.61%. Study-wide results and limits: Generation of non-shared clonotypes was less probable than generation of clonotypes shared by all four donors. In having few donors, the study represented limited genetic and exposure-history diversity.

This clonotype originated in a man aged 18 to 30 in good health. Some clones in this sample may be carry-over from other donors' samples. The sample was memory CD4+ T cells from PBMCs. Documented subset: CD45RA-negative fraction. The V call is TRBV7-9, the J call TRBJ1-3; TRBD1 aligns across 7 bases. CDR3 bases: TGTGCCAGCAGCTTAGGGGGGACAGCGGGAAACACCATATATTTT. Its translation is CASSLGGTAGNTIYF.